One sample yielded the 29 T cell receptor beta chains listed below, sequenced in a study of shared clonotypes between healthy human individuals. Only in-frame clones appear in the TCRdb table, and some are missing; sequencing was by immunoSEQ multiplex PCR. The data show around 690,000 clones, less than 95% seen once. The sample taken for sequencing was memory CD8+ T cells from PBMCs. Subset specified: CD45RO+ cells pooled with CCR7-negative TemRA cells. These receptors all stem from a man between 18 and 35 years old in good health. Some clones in this sample may be carry-over from other donors' samples.

This chain joins TRBV6-6 and TRBJ1-2, with 10 positions matching TRBD1. The V gene's germline CDR1 is MNHNY and CDR2 SVGAGI (reference sequence). CDR3 length equals 15 residues. V lost 6 bases to trimming and J lost 12 bases; unmatched junction nucleotides: 16. In DNA form, the CDR3 reads TGTGCCAGCAGCGCGAGAAGGGACAGGGGAGTGGAGGACACCTTC. It yields the protein CASSARRDRGVEDTF.

J is TRBJ2-7 and V is TRBV27, with 10 positions matching TRBD2. The J segment lost 5 bases and the V segment lost 5 bases, leaving 18 bases of the junction unmatched. Germline CDR1 reads MNHEY; CDR2 reads SMNVEV (reference sequence). CDR3 length equals 18 residues. The CDR3 bases are TGTGCCAGCAGTACCCCCCGAGAGAGCGGGAGGGCCGGGGACGAGCAGTACTTC. This sequence encodes CASSTPRESGRAGDEQYF.

The chain employs TRBV28 and TRBJ2-5; no reliable D call. The CDR3 has 15 amino acids. V was shortened by 1 base and J by 1 base, with 10 bases between the two germline ends. Germline CDR1 reads MDHEN; CDR2 reads SYDVKM. For the CDR3, the DNA is TGTGCCAGCAGTTTATACTCGGATCTCCAAGAGACCCAGTACTTC. Translating it yields CASSLYSDLQETQYF.

The rearrangement uses TRBV4-1 and TRBJ2-7, with a possible D match to TRBD2 (5 bases). Trimming took off 4 bases at V and 3 bases at J, with 19 bases between the two ends. Germline V gene data show CDR1 as MGHRA and CDR2 as YSYEKL. This CDR3 is 16 amino acids long. CDR3 amino acids: CASSPRTQSSDYEQYF. DNA of the CDR3: TGCGCCAGCAGCCCCCGGACTCAATCGTCAGACTACGAGCAGTACTTC.

The chain's CDR3 is CASSPPTTDTQYF. Here the CDR3 DNA reads TGTGCCAGCAGCCCGCCTACCACAGATACGCAGTATTTT. The rearrangement joins TRBV13 to TRBJ2-3; D gene ambiguous. V was trimmed by 5 bases and J by 2 bases, leaving 8 bases between them. The CDR3 contains 13 residues. In germline, CDR1 is PRHDT, CDR2 FYEKMQ (reference sequence).

The rearrangement joins TRBV7-6 to TRBJ2-5; tentative D call: TRBD2 (6 bases). Germline V gene lookup returns CDR1 SGHVS and CDR2 FNYEAQ. V was clipped by 5 bases and J by 7 bases, with 20 bases between them. This CDR3 comprises 15 residues. DNA of the CDR3: TGTGCCAGCAGCGACTCCGGGAGAGGGTATGTGACCCAGTACTTC. Its protein product is CASSDSGRGYVTQYF.

This clone was picked up one time. This chain uses TRBV28 with TRBJ1-4, with D possibly matching TRBD1 (6 bases). V was clipped by 6 bases and J by 0 bases, with 11 bases between them. Germline V CDR1 and CDR2: MDHEN, SYDVKM. This CDR3 contains 15 residues. As DNA, the CDR3 is TGTGCCAGCAGAACTCGGACAGCAACTAATGAAAAACTGTTTTTT. It is translated as CASRTRTATNEKLFF.

The chain has TRBV7-9 and TRBJ2-7; D tentatively fits TRBD1 or TRBD2 (5 bases each). Germline CDR1 is SEHNR and CDR2 is FQNEAQ (reference sequence). The CDR3 totals 16 residues. Trimming took off 5 bases at V and 3 bases at J, with 20 bases between the two ends. The CDR3 spells CASSAPNTGTIYEQYF. CDR3 DNA sequence: TGTGCCAGCAGCGCACCAAATACCGGGACCATCTACGAGCAGTACTTC.

The V call is TRBV10-2, the J call TRBJ2-6; D gene ambiguous. The CDR3 is made up of 12 amino acids. V lost 10 bases, J lost 0 bases, and 4 bases lay in between. Per the germline V gene, CDR1 is WSHSY and CDR2 is SAAADI. Here the CDR3 reads CATSSGANVLTF. Here the CDR3 DNA reads TGCGCCACGAGCTCTGGGGCCAACGTCCTGACTTTC.

The gene calls are TRBV16 and TRBJ2-1, with 13 bases lining up with TRBD2. J lost 7 bases, V lost 3 bases, and 21 bases had no gene match. The CDR3 consists of 21 residues. Germline V CDR1 and CDR2: KGHSY, FQNENV. DNA for the CDR3: TGTGCCAGCAGCCACCAAATCGTTAGGACTAGCGGGAGTAGGAGGGGTAATGAGCAGTTCTTC. Protein product: CASSHQIVRTSGSRRGNEQFF.

This chain joins TRBV27 and TRBJ1-4, with D possibly TRBD1 on 5 matching bases. The CDR3 consists of 14 residues. Germline assignment: CDR1 MNHEY and CDR2 SMNVEV (reference sequence). V dropped 5 bases and J dropped 4 bases, with 11 bases sitting between them. In DNA form, the CDR3 reads TGTGCCAGCAGTACCCGGGGCCTTAATGAAAAACTGTTTTTT. Protein: CASSTRGLNEKLFF.

The chain joins TRBV7-9 to TRBJ1-5, with 7 bases identical to TRBD1. V lost 3 bases and J lost 5; bases outside the gene matches: 1. This CDR3 is 13 amino acids long. Germline-derived CDR1 and CDR2 are SEHNR and FQNEAQ (reference sequence). The CDR3 DNA sequence: TGTGCCAGCAGCTTGCAGGGGGATCAGCCCCAGCATTTT. It encodes CASSLQGDQPQHF.

This chain connects TRBV5-6 to TRBJ1-3; D is ambiguous. Between the trimmed V and J ends, which lost 0 bases and 3 bases, there was a span of 7 bases. Germline V gives CDR1 SGHDT, CDR2 YYEEEE. The CDR3 has 14 amino acids. CDR3 DNA: TGTGCCAGCAGCTTGGCCCCGGATGGAAACACCATATATTTT. Protein product: CASSLAPDGNTIYF.

V gene TRBV7-9 combines with J gene TRBJ2-7; 9 positions agree with TRBD1. The CDR3 is 17 residues long. V gave up 4 bases and J gave up 5 bases; unmatched junction bases: 15. Germline loops: CDR1 SEHNR, CDR2 FQNEAQ (reference sequence). This CDR3 reads CASSSPSPGQGIHEQYF. The CDR3 DNA reads TGTGCCAGCAGCTCGCCCTCCCCGGGACAGGGAATCCACGAGCAGTACTTC.

The chain joins TRBV7-8 to TRBJ1-2; 7 bases are shared with TRBD1. The germline V gene encodes CDR1 SGHVS and CDR2 FQNEAQ. Trimming took 1 base from V and 1 from J; bases not matched to a gene: 9. CDR3 length: 17 amino acids. This CDR3 reads CASSLVSGAGGNYGYTF. CDR3 nucleotide sequence: TGTGCCAGCAGCTTAGTGTCTGGGGCAGGGGGTAACTATGGCTACACCTTC. Using reference TRBV7-8 and TRBJ1-2 for the parts outside the CDR3, the full variable domain is GAGVSQSPRYKVAKRGQDVALRCDPISGHVSLFWYQQALGQGPEFLTYFQNEAQLDKSGLPSDRFFAERPEGSVSTLKIQRTQQEDSAVYLCASSLVSGAGGNYGYTFGSGTRLTVV.

In regard to this clone: Distinct nucleotide sequences in the sample also encode this CDR3. The chain combines TRBV29-1 with TRBJ2-1; the D is unclear. The V end lost 1 base, the J end lost 3 bases, and 4 bases lay between the germline ends. Germline CDR1 SQVTM, CDR2 ANQGSEA. This CDR3 is built from 12 residues. The CDR3: CSVEVRYNEQFF. The CDR3 DNA reads as TGCAGCGTTGAAGTCCGCTACAATGAGCAGTTCTTC.

J is TRBJ1-5 and V is TRBV5-5, with D uncertain. CDR1 and CDR2 (germline): SGHKS, YYEKEE (reference sequence). The V end lost 4 bases, the J end lost 5 bases, and 13 bases lay between the germline ends. The CDR3 covers 14 residues. DNA for the CDR3: TGTGCCAGCAGCCGTGGTAAGGAGGATCAGCCCCAGCATTTT. Its protein product is CASSRGKEDQPQHF. Together with reference TRBV5-5 and TRBJ1-5, the CDR3 gives the full variable domain: DAGVTQSPTHLIKTRGQQVTLRCSPISGHKSVSWYQQVLGQGPQFIFQYYEKEERGRGNFPDRFSARQFPNYSSELNVNALLLGDSALYLCASSRGKEDQPQHFGDGTRLSIL.

The chain has TRBV6-1 and TRBJ2-7; tentatively, D is TRBD1 (6 bases). The CDR3 is 13 residues long. V lost 8 bases to trimming and J lost 0 bases, with 11 bases between them. From germline, CDR1 is MNHNS and CDR2 SASEGT. In DNA, the CDR3 is TGTGCCAGCGAGGACAGATACTCCTACGAGCAGTACTTC. Protein sequence: CASEDRYSYEQYF.

The rearrangement uses TRBV28 and TRBJ2-7; 8 nucleotides agree with TRBD1. V was clipped by 6 bases and J by 6 bases; unmatched bases: 7. Germline CDR1 is MDHEN and CDR2 is SYDVKM. The CDR3 has 13 residues. The CDR3 protein is CASRVAGGIEQYF. As DNA, the CDR3 is TGTGCCAGCAGAGTCGCAGGGGGCATCGAGCAGTACTTC. The full variable domain, its missing parts supplied by reference TRBV28 and TRBJ2-7, is DVKVTQSSRYLVKRTGEKVFLECVQDMDHENMFWYRQDPGLGLRLIYFSYDVKMKEKGDIPEGYSVSREKKERFSLILESASTNQTSMYLCASRVAGGIEQYFGPGTRLTVT.

The chain uses TRBV27 and TRBJ2-3; 7 nucleotides match TRBD1. V was pared by 5 bases and J by 1 base, with 15 bases of the junction left unmatched. Germline V gene lookup returns CDR1 MNHEY and CDR2 SMNVEV (reference sequence). This CDR3 region has 18 residues. CDR3 residues: CASSLGRTGEHGTDTQYF. CDR3 DNA: TGTGCCAGCAGTCTAGGCCGAACAGGGGAACATGGCACAGATACGCAGTATTTT.

The chain carries TRBV11-2 and TRBJ2-4; D is unresolved. CDR3 size: 16 residues. V was trimmed by 0 bases and J by 0 bases, leaving 9 bases between them. CDR1 SGHAT and CDR2 FQNNGV come from the germline V gene. CDR3 DNA: TGTGCCAGCAGCTTAGATCCGAGAGTAGCCAAAAACATTCAGTACTTC. Its protein is CASSLDPRVAKNIQYF. Combining the CDR3 with reference TRBV11-2 and TRBJ2-4 gives the whole variable domain EAGVAQSPRYKIIEKRQSVAFWCNPISGHATLYWYQQILGQGPKLLIQFQNNGVVDDSQLPKDRFSAERLKGVDSTLKIQPAKLEDSAVYLCASSLDPRVAKNIQYFGAGTRLSVL.

This chain joins TRBV4-3 and TRBJ2-6; D is perhaps TRBD2 (7 bases). With 0 bases removed from V and 11 bases from J, the gap between germline ends came to 14 bases. The CDR3 is 15 residues long. From germline, CDR1 is LGHNA and CDR2 YSLEER. This CDR3 reads CASSQEFGGAYVLTF. In DNA, the CDR3 is TGCGCCAGCAGCCAAGAATTTGGGGGGGCGTACGTCCTGACTTTC.

This chain links TRBV29-1 with TRBJ2-7; D tentatively reads TRBD1 or TRBD2 (5 bases each). The CDR3 extends over 14 amino acids. The V gene's germline CDR1 is SQVTM and CDR2 ANQGSEA. The germline V and J ends were trimmed by 7 bases and 5 bases, with 21 bases remaining between them. CDR3 sequence reads: CSAAPGTVFDEQYF. For the CDR3, the DNA is TGCAGCGCTGCCCCCGGGACGGTCTTTGACGAGCAGTACTTC.

The chain links TRBV19 to TRBJ2-6, with a tentative D call TRBD2 (6 bases). Trimming removed 3 bases from V and 5 bases from J, with 14 bases in between. Germline V gives CDR1 LNHDA, CDR2 SQIVND (reference sequence). The CDR3 is 16 residues long. The CDR3 DNA follows: TGTGCCAGTAGTATTTTTGGGGCGGGACGGGCCAACGTCCTGACTTTC. Translating gives CASSIFGAGRANVLTF.

This clone was observed a handful of times. This CDR3 is also generated by other DNA sequences in the sample. V usage is TRBV19 and J usage is TRBJ1-5, with 7 bases identical to TRBD1. Germline values: CDR1 LNHDA, CDR2 SQIVND (reference sequence). Unmatched junction bases numbered 5, after V lost 4 bases and J lost 2 bases. This CDR3 has 15 residues. The CDR3 loop reads CASSKDREGNQPQHF. Written as DNA, the CDR3 is TGTGCCAGTAGTAAAGACAGGGAAGGCAATCAGCCCCAGCATTTT.

The rearrangement links TRBV19 to TRBJ1-1; D is unresolved. V gave up 3 bases and J gave up 2 bases, with 13 bases separating them. The CDR3 is made up of 15 amino acids. CDR1 and CDR2 (germline): LNHDA, SQIVND (reference sequence). The CDR3 region has the DNA TGTGCCAGTAGTATCCGATCGGGTGAAAACACTGAAGCTTTCTTT. Residues: CASSIRSGENTEAFF.

The chain couples TRBV6-5 to TRBJ1-2, with D unresolved. Deletions cut 0 bases from V and 3 bases from J, with 14 bases between. CDR1 is MNHEY, CDR2 SVGAGI, per germline. This CDR3 has 16 amino acids. This CDR3 is CASSYSRAGFDYGYTF. In nucleotides, the CDR3 is TGTGCCAGCAGTTACTCGAGGGCAGGATTCGACTATGGCTACACCTTC.

The chain joins TRBV5-1 to TRBJ2-1; 8 nucleotides agree with TRBD2. There are 17 residues in the CDR3. Germline V gene sequence: CDR1 SGHRS, CDR2 YFSETQ. V was pared by 3 bases and J by 4 bases, with 12 bases of the junction left unmatched. CDR3 region: CASSSDSGTSVYNEQFF. CDR3 in DNA: TGCGCCAGCAGCTCCGATTCCGGGACTAGTGTTTACAATGAGCAGTTCTTC.

This clone came up a few times. The chain carries TRBV28 and TRBJ2-7; 10 nucleotides agree with TRBD1. The germline V gene has CDR1 MDHEN and CDR2 SYDVKM. The CDR3 consists of 14 residues. V dropped 7 bases and J dropped 3; count of bases not matched to a gene: 6. In DNA, the CDR3 is TGTGCCAGCACTAACTGGGACAGGGGCTACGAGCAGTACTTC. It specifies CASTNWDRGYEQYF.